The clone carrying this T cell receptor (beta chain) was recorded at least ten times. Its antigen is as yet unknown. This sample is part of a study of response to subunit inactivated influenza vaccine. Whole-study findings and limits: T cells newly recruited by each seasonal influenza vaccination are few, the authors suggested.

CDR3 length: 15 amino acids. Germline CDR1 and CDR2: ENHRY and SYGVKD. V gave up 0 bases and J gave up 4 bases, with 12 bases separating them. TCRdb passed the RT-PCR reads through MiXCR, listing each CDR3 protein once. This sample has a few hundred thousand distinct CDR3 sequences; roughly 22% occur once, and the top ten carry approximately 10%. The sequencing here drew on PBMCs from blood, taken less than 22 months after vaccination. The chain carries TRBV10-3 and TRBJ1-1; D remains unclear. This clonotype was obtained from a man aged 50-75 years who received an inactivated influenza vaccine. The CDR3: CAISESVLRRTEAFF. The CDR3 DNA follows: TGTGCCATCAGTGAGTCCGTATTGAGGCGCACTGAAGCTTTCTTT.